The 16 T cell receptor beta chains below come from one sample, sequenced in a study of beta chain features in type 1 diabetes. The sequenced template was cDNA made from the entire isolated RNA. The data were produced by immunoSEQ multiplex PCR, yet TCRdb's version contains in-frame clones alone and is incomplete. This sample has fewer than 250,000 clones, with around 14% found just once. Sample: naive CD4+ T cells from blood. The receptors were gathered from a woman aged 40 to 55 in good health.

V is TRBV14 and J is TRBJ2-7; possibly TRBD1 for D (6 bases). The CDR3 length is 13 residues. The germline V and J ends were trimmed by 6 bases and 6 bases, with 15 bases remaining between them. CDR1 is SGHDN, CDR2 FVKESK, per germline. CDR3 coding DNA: TGTGCCAGCAGTCTCTCCCTCAGGGGCGAGCAGTACTTC. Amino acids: CASSLSLRGEQYF.

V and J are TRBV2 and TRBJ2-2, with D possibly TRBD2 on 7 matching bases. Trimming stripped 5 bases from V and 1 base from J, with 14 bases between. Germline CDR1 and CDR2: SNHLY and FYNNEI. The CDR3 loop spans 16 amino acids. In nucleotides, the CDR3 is TGTGCCAGCAGTCAACGAGGGGGGGGGAACACCGGGGAGCTGTTTTTT. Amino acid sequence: CASSQRGGGNTGELFF.

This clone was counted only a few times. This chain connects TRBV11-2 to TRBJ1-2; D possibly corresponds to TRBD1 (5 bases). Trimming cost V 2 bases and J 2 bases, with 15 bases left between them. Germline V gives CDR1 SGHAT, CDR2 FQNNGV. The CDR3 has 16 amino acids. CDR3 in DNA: TGTGCCAGCAGCTTATTCGGGAGGGACTTCAACTATGGCTACACCTTC. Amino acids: CASSLFGRDFNYGYTF.

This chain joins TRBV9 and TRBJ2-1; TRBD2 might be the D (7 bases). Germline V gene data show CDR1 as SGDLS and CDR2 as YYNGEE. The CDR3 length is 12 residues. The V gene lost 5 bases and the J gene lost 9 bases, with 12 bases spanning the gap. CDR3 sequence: CASRGGAGEQFF. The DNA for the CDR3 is TGTGCCAGCAGGGGGGGGGCCGGTGAGCAGTTCTTC.

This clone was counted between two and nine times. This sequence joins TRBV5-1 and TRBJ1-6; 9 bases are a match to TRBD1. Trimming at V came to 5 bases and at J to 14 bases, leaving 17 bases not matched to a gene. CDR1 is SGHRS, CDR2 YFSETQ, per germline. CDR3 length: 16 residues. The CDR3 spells CASRRWTGVASSALHF. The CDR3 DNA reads TGCGCCAGCAGACGATGGACAGGGGTAGCCTCATCGGCCCTCCACTTT.

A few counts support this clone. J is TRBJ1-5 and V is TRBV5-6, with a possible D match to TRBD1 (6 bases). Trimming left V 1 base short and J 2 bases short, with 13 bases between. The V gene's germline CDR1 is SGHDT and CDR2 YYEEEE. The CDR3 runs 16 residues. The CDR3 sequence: CASSLFARGGNQPQHF. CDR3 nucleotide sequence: TGTGCCAGCAGCTTGTTCGCCAGGGGTGGCAATCAGCCCCAGCATTTT.

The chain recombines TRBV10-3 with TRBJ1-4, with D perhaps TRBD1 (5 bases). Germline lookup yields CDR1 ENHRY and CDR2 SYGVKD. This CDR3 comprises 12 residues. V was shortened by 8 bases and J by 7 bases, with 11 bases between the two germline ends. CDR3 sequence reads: CAIGAPGEKLFF. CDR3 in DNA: TGTGCCATCGGGGCCCCCGGTGAAAAACTGTTTTTT.

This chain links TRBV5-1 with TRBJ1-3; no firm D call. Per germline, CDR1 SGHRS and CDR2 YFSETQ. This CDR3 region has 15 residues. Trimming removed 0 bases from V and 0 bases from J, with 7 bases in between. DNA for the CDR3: TGCGCCAGCAGCTTGGTGGCAGACTCTGGAAACACCATATATTTT. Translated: CASSLVADSGNTIYF. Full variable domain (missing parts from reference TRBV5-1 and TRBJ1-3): KAGVTQTPRYLIKTRGQQVTLSCSPISGHRSVSWYQQTPGQGLQFLFEYFSETQRNKGNFPGRFSGRQFSNSRSEMNVSTLELGDSALYLCASSLVADSGNTIYFGEGSWLTVV.

CDR3 sequence reads: CASHIQETQYF. CDR3 bases: TGTGCCAGTCACATTCAAGAGACCCAGTACTTC. The chain has TRBV2 and TRBJ2-5, with D hard to call. Between the trimmed V and J ends, which lost 9 bases and 2 bases, there was a span of 7 bases. This CDR3 contains 11 residues. Germline loops: CDR1 SNHLY, CDR2 FYNNEI.

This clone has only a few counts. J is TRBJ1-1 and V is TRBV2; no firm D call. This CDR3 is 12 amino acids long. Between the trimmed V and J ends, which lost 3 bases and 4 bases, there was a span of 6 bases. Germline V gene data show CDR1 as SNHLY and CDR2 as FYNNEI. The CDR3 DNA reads TGTGCCAGCAGTGACAGTGGCACTGAAGCTTTCTTT. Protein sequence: CASSDSGTEAFF.

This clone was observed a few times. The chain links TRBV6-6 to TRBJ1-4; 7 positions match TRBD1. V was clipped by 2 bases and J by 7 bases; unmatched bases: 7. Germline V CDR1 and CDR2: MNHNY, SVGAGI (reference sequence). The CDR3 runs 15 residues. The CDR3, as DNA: TGTGCCAGCAGTTACGGGGGACAGTCGAGTGAAAAACTGTTTTTT. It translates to CASSYGGQSSEKLFF.

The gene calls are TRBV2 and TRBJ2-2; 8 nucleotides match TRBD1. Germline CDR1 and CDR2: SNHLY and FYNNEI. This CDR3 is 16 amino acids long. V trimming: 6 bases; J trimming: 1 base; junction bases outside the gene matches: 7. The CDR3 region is CASSNQGALNTGELFF. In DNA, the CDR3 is TGTGCCAGCAGCAACCAGGGGGCCCTGAACACCGGGGAGCTGTTTTTT.

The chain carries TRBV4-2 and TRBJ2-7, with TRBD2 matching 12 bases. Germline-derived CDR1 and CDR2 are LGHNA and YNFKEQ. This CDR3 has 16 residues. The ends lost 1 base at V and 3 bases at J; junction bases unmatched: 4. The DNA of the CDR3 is TGTGCCAGCAGCCAAGGACTAGCGGGGGAGGGCTACGAGCAGTACTTC. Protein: CASSQGLAGEGYEQYF.

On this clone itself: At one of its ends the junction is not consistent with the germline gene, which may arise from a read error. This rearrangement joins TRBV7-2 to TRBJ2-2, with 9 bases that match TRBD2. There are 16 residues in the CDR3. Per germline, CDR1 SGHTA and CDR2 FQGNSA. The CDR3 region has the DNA TGTGCCAGCAGCCTAGCGGGACAGTGGGATCCCGGGGAGCTGTTTTTT. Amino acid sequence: CASSLAGQWDPGELFF.

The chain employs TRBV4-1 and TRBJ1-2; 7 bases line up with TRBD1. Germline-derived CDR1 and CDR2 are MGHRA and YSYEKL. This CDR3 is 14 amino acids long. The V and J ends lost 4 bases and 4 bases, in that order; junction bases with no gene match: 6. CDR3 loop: CASSPMGQIYGYTF. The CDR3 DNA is TGCGCCAGCAGCCCCATGGGACAGATCTATGGCTACACCTTC.

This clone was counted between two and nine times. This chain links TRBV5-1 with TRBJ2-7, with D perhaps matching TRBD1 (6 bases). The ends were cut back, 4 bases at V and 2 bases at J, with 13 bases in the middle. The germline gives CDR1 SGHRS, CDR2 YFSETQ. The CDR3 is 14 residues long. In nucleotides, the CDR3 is TGCGCCAGCAGCCCCCTTGGGGGCACCTACGAGCAGTACTTC. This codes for CASSPLGGTYEQYF.